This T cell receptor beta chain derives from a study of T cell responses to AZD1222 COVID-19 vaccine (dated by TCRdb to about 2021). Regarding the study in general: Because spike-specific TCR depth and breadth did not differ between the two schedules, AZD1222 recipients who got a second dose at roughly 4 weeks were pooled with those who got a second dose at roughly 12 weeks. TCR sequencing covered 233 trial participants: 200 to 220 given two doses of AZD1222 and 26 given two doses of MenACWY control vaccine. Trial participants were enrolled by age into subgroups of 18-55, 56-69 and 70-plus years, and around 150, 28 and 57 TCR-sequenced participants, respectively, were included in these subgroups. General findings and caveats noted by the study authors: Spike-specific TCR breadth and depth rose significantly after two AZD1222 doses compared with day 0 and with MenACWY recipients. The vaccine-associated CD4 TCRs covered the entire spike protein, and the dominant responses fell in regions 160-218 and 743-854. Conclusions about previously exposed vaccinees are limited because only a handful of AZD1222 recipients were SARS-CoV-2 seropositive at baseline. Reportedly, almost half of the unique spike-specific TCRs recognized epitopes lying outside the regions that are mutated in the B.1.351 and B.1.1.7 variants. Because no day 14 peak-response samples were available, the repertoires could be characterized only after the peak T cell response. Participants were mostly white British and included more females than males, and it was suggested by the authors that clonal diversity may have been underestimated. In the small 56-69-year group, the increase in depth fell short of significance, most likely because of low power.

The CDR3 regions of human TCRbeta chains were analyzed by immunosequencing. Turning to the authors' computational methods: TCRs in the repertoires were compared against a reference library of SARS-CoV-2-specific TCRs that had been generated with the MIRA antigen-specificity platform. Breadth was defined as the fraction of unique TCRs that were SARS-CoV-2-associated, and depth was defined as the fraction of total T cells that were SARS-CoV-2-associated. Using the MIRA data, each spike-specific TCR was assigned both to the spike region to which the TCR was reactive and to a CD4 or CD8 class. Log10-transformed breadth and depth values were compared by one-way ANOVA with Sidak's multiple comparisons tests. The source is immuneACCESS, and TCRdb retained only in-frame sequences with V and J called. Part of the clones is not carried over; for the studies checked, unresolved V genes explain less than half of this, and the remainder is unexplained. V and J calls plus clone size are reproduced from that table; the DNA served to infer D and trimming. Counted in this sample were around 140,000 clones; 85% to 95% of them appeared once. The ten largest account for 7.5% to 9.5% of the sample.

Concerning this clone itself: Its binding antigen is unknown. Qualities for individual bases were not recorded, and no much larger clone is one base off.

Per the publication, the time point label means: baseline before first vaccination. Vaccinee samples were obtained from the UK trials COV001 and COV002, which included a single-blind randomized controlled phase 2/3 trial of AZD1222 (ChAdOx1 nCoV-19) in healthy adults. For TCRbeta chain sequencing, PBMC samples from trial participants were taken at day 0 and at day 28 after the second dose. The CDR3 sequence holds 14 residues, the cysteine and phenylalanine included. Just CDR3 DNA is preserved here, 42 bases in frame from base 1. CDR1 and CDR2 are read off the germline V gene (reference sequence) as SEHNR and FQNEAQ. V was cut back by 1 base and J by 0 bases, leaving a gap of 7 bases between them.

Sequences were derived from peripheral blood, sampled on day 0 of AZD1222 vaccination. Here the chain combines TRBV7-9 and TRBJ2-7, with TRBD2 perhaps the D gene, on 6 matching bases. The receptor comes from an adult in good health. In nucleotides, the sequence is TGTGCCAGCAGCTTAGGCGGGACCTCCTACGAGCAGTACTTC. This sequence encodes CASSLGGTSYEQYF.